Listed below are T cell receptor beta chains from one sample, sequenced in a study of T-cell memory formation after mild COVID-19. MiXCR was run by TCRdb on the 5' RACE reads, yielding one entry per CDR3 protein. The data hold approximately 250,000 distinct CDR3 sequences, with 15% to 20% observed a single time. The sample comprised PBMCs or a T cell subset sorted from them (not recorded which). The receptor source for this set is a man younger than 30 who had mild COVID-19 (a few samples of this study predate the infection). Cell type and time point are not known. The CDR3 runs from the conserved cysteine through the conserved F or W.

v_call cdr3_aa
TRBV4-1 CASSPGVSETQYF
TRBV20-1 CSANQGAGELFF
TRBV27 CASSSPPGGQETQYF
TRBV3-1 CASSQFTVANYGYTF
TRBV30 CAWGWTGRNTEAFF
TRBV11-2 CASSYRDRGTDTQYF
TRBV7-8 CASSVHRGRETQYF
TRBV12-3/TRBV12-4 CASSLDNLNTEAFF
TRBV20-1 CSATNGPDQPQHF
TRBV4-3 CASSQGRGRDSPLHF
TRBV4-3 CASSGGVAYEQYF
TRBV12-5 CASGLTGTDTQYF
TRBV20-1 CSSPRNNYGYTF
TRBV13 CASSLGDRAGELFF
TRBV28 CASSTRDTQYF
TRBV6-2/TRBV6-3 CASIGGEYEQYF
TRBV18 CASSPPGQPNTEAFF
TRBV7-9 CASSPDSRNSPLHF
TRBV19 CASSAGTGFYEQYF
TRBV7-9 CASSLGNADTQYF
TRBV7-6 CASSSRCGYTF
TRBV9 CASSVEVRGTDTQYF
TRBV12-3/TRBV12-4 CASSWGQSYEQYF
TRBV10-3 CAISESGGPQHF
TRBV6-6 CASSYPDSNLNTQYF
TRBV6-1 CASSEQGELTEAFF
TRBV7-9 CASSLVGQGYEQYF
TRBV6-2/TRBV6-3 CASSYSILLGAQYF
TRBV7-6 CASSPLVRADTQYF
TRBV4-3 CASSRELAVLETQYF
TRBV4-2 CASSPLRPGQALETQYF
TRBV5-6 CASSLGTESRSPLHF
TRBV6-2/TRBV6-3 CAIQTSGGQETQYF
TRBV7-3 CASSPTAGELFF
TRBV4-3 CASSLTIVGEQYF
TRBV5-1 CASSLVSRDARGYTF
TRBV24-1 CATSDPHGDANTGELFF
TRBV5-1 CASSLTAGGNTGELFF
TRBV12-3/TRBV12-4 CASSLEVLTDTQYF
TRBV15 CATSRGGGTVSYEQYF
TRBV7-9 CASSASRASNTEAFF